The clone carrying this TCR beta chain has more than one count but fewer than ten. Antigen unknown. The sample belongs to a study of T-cell memory formation after mild COVID-19. TCRdb re-derived calls from the 5' RACE reads in MiXCR, one entry per CDR3 protein. There are roughly 300,000 distinct CDR3 sequences in the sample; approximately 8% occur only once, and about 20% lies in the top ten. Findings and limits, study-wide: CD4+ contracting clones were found mainly in CM and EM, and CD8+ ones in EMRA.

The V gene lost 3 bases and the J gene lost 5 bases, with 11 bases spanning the gap. CDR3 length: 14 residues. Germline CDR1 reads LNHDA; CDR2 reads SQIVND (reference sequence). This chain connects TRBV19 to TRBJ2-1; D is ambiguous. What was sequenced was PBMCs or a T cell subset sorted from them (not recorded which). The TCR originated in a man between 18 and 35 years old who had mild COVID-19 (a few samples of this study predate the infection). Cell type and time point are not known. The CDR3 is CASSISPGHNEQFF. The CDR3 DNA reads TGTGCCAGTAGTATCTCGCCAGGTCACAATGAGCAGTTCTTC.